The following is a T cell receptor (beta chain) sequence with its context. The antigen is not known. Total RNA extraction was carried out from unfractionated whole blood. TCRdb ran MiXCR on the 5' RACE reads and lists one entry per CDR3 protein. In the table there are about 140,000 distinct CDR3 sequences, around 4.1% of which are singletons. This record belongs to a study of human T cells and chemical hapten exposure. Study conclusions and caveats: The number of TCRs over 1 in 1000 frequency stayed unchanged after DPC.

This CDR3 comprises 12 residues. Trimming took 7 bases from V and 3 from J, leaving 7 bases between them. Per the germline V gene, CDR1 is MDHEN and CDR2 is SYDVKM. The source is a female donor in good health. V is TRBV28 and J is TRBJ1-5; D is undetermined. DNA of the CDR3: TGTGCCAGCATCAGTTTCAATCAGCCCCAGCATTTT. It specifies CASISFNQPQHF.